Shown below are 25 T cell receptor beta chains from a single sample sequenced in a study of T cell repertoires in cytomegalovirus infection. Using its own MiXCR run on the reads, TCRdb lists one record per CDR3 protein. Of around 330,000 distinct CDR3 sequences in the sample, roughly a sixth were seen once. The sequenced sample consisted of PBMCs. The receptors here all came from a human donor in good health (CMV status not recorded). Some clones in this sample may be carry-over from other donors' samples.

J is TRBJ1-1 and V is TRBV27; TRBD1 matches 8 bases. CDR3 length: 13 residues. The ends lost 3 bases at V and 6 bases at J; junction bases unmatched: 3. From germline, CDR1 is MNHEY and CDR2 SMNVEV (reference sequence). The CDR3 sequence is CASSFGGQAEAFF. CDR3 sequence (DNA): TGTGCCAGCAGTTTCGGGGGACAGGCTGAAGCTTTCTTT.

This clonotype was seen repeatedly, ten times or more. The genes are TRBV7-2 and TRBJ2-2; D may correspond to TRBD1 or TRBD2 (5 bases each). Trimming removed 5 bases from V and 3 bases from J, with 16 bases in between. There are 16 residues in the CDR3. From germline, CDR1 is SGHTA and CDR2 FQGNSA. This CDR3 reads CASSHGTDFYTGELFF. The CDR3 DNA reads as TGTGCCAGCAGCCACGGGACGGACTTTTACACCGGGGAGCTGTTTTTT.

This clonotype came up many times. The chain links TRBV7-2 to TRBJ2-3, with 8 positions matching TRBD1. CDR3 length equals 13 residues. V was pared by 7 bases and J by 3 bases, with 3 bases of the junction left unmatched. CDR1 SGHTA and CDR2 FQGNSA come from the germline V gene. CDR3 in amino acids: CASTGGYTDTQYF. The DNA for the CDR3 is TGTGCCAGCACAGGGGGCTATACAGATACGCAGTATTTT.

This clonotype was recorded once. The final CDR3 position lacks the conserved phenylalanine or tryptophan, pointing to a likely read error. The chain carries TRBV6-5 and TRBJ2-3; D might be TRBD2 (5 bases). Trimming stripped 6 bases from V and 7 bases from J, with 14 bases between. Germline CDR1 and CDR2: MNHEY and SVGAGI. There are 13 residues in the CDR3. The CDR3 loop is CASSQDWTYTQYI. DNA of the CDR3: TGTGCCAGCAGCCAAGACTGGACTTATACGCAGTATATT.

This clonotype was detected only a few times. The chain employs TRBV7-9 and TRBJ1-4, with D unclear. From germline, CDR1 is SEHNR and CDR2 FQNEAQ (reference sequence). CDR3 length: 15 amino acids. V lost 1 base and J 0 bases, leaving 6 bases between the germline ends. This CDR3 is CASSLGQPTNEKLFF. Written as DNA, the CDR3 is TGTGCCAGCAGCTTAGGGCAGCCAACTAATGAAAAACTGTTTTTT. Looking up the rest from reference TRBV7-9 and TRBJ1-4 gives the full variable domain: DTGVSQNPRHKITKRGQNVTFRCDPISEHNRLYWYRQTLGQGPEFLTYFQNEAQLEKSRLLSDRFSAERPKGSFSTLEIQRTEQGDSAMYLCASSLGQPTNEKLFFGSGTQLSVL.

This clonotype has ten or more counts. The gene calls are TRBV7-8 and TRBJ2-5; 7 bases match TRBD2. V was clipped by 3 bases and J by 6 bases; unmatched bases: 7. Looked up from germline, CDR1 is SGHVS and CDR2 is FQNEAQ. The CDR3 runs 14 residues. CDR3 DNA sequence: TGTGCCAGCAGCTTTACGGGGGGTACGAAGACCCAGTACTTC. This gives the protein CASSFTGGTKTQYF. Combining the CDR3 with reference TRBV7-8 and TRBJ2-5 gives the whole variable domain GAGVSQSPRYKVAKRGQDVALRCDPISGHVSLFWYQQALGQGPEFLTYFQNEAQLDKSGLPSDRFFAERPEGSVSTLKIQRTQQEDSAVYLCASSFTGGTKTQYFGPGTRLLVL.

The chain recombines TRBV4-2 with TRBJ1-4; D remains ambiguous. The CDR3 extends over 16 amino acids. Trimming took 0 bases from V and 5 from J, leaving 13 bases between them. Germline loops: CDR1 LGHNA, CDR2 YNFKEQ. This CDR3 reads CASSQDVQRMNEKLFF. DNA for the CDR3: TGTGCCAGCAGCCAAGATGTACAGCGGATGAATGAAAAACTGTTTTTT.

The sample holds many counts of this clonotype. The chain uses TRBV7-8 and TRBJ1-3; no clear D gene. CDR1 SGHVS and CDR2 FQNEAQ come from the germline V gene. Trimming took 0 bases from V and 3 from J, leaving 6 bases between them. The CDR3 sequence is 14 residues long. For the CDR3, the DNA is TGTGCCAGCAGCTTAGCGCTCGTTGGAAACACCATATATTTT. Protein product: CASSLALVGNTIYF. The full variable domain, rest sourced from reference TRBV7-8 and TRBJ1-3, is GAGVSQSPRYKVAKRGQDVALRCDPISGHVSLFWYQQALGQGPEFLTYFQNEAQLDKSGLPSDRFFAERPEGSVSTLKIQRTQQEDSAVYLCASSLALVGNTIYFGEGSWLTVV.

Only a few counts were recorded for this clonotype. The J gene is TRBJ1-2, the V gene TRBV6-2 or TRBV6-3; 9 bases match TRBD1. The junction had 12 bases not matched to a gene; V was cut back by 5 bases and J by 2 bases. The CDR3 runs 17 residues. In germline, CDR1 is MNHEY, CDR2 SVGEGT. This chain's CDR3 is CASSNADRGFPNYGYTF. The DNA of the CDR3 is TGTGCCAGCAGTAACGCGGACAGGGGCTTCCCGAACTATGGCTACACCTTC.

This clonotype came up many times. V and J are TRBV28 and TRBJ1-5; TRBD1 agrees at 9 bases. The CDR3 runs to 17 residues. Germline loops: CDR1 MDHEN, CDR2 SYDVKM. V lost 5 bases and J lost 0; bases outside the gene matches: 8. The CDR3 bases are TGTGCCAGCAGTACCTCGACAGGGGGGTATAGCAATCAGCCCCAGCATTTT. Amino acids: CASSTSTGGYSNQPQHF.

V usage is TRBV27 and J usage is TRBJ2-5; D is perhaps TRBD2 (5 bases). The V and J ends lost 6 bases and 3 bases respectively, with 14 bases between them. CDR3 length: 14 residues. Germline V gene lookup returns CDR1 MNHEY and CDR2 SMNVEV (reference sequence). Here the CDR3 DNA reads TGTGCCAGCAGAAGCGCCCGGGGAAAAGAGACCCAGTACTTC. It encodes CASRSARGKETQYF.

At least ten counts were recorded for this clonotype. V and J are TRBV7-2 and TRBJ1-6, with a tentative D call TRBD1 (5 bases). The CDR3 is made up of 16 amino acids. The germline V and J ends were trimmed by 1 base and 7 bases, with 14 bases remaining between them. Germline V CDR1 and CDR2: SGHTA, FQGNSA. The CDR3 DNA follows: TGTGCCAGCAGCTTAGTTGCGGGGGGGGAGAATTCACCCCTCCACTTT. It yields the protein CASSLVAGGENSPLHF.

The chain couples TRBV10-3 to TRBJ2-1, with D perhaps matching TRBD2 (6 bases). The V gene's germline CDR1 is ENHRY and CDR2 SYGVKD. Trimming pared 3 bases from V and 9 bases from J, leaving 12 bases between. CDR3 size: 13 residues. CDR3: CAISDPAGIEQFF. The CDR3 DNA follows: TGTGCCATCAGTGACCCAGCGGGCATTGAGCAGTTCTTC.

The V call is TRBV4-1, the J call TRBJ1-4, with TRBD1 as a possible D gene (5 bases). This CDR3 contains 15 residues. The V end lost 0 bases, the J end lost 10 bases, and 15 bases lay between the germline ends. The germline gives CDR1 MGHRA, CDR2 YSYEKL. The CDR3 spells CASSQEGQPDGKLFF. In nucleotides, the CDR3 is TGCGCCAGCAGCCAAGAGGGGCAGCCCGACGGAAAACTGTTTTTT.

This clonotype was seen many times. The CDR3 protein is CATSSGQGQGYGYTF. In DNA, the CDR3 is TGTGCCACCAGCAGCGGACAGGGTCAGGGCTATGGCTACACCTTC. The J gene is TRBJ1-2, the V gene TRBV15; 8 nucleotides match TRBD1. The CDR3 consists of 15 residues. V shed 3 bases and J 4 bases; nucleotides not matched to a gene: 7. The germline gives CDR1 LNHNV, CDR2 YYDKDF (reference sequence).

This clonotype was observed a single time. This chain joins TRBV29-1 and TRBJ2-7, with 8 bases matching TRBD1. V shed 7 bases, J shed 5 bases, and the junction held 10 bases outside the gene matches. Per the germline V gene, CDR1 is SQVTM and CDR2 is ANQGSEA. This CDR3 is 13 amino acids long. The CDR3 nucleotides are TGCAGCGCTTACGGACAGGGTAGGAACGAGCAGTACTTC. Its translation: CSAYGQGRNEQYF.

This clonotype has ten or more counts. The rearrangement uses TRBV7-2 and TRBJ1-2; D is unclear. V dropped 1 base and J dropped 7 bases, with 7 bases sitting between them. This CDR3 is built from 12 residues. From germline, CDR1 is SGHTA and CDR2 FQGNSA. The DNA for the CDR3 is TGTGCCAGCAGCTTAGAGTGGAGTGGCTACACCTTC. Amino acids: CASSLEWSGYTF.

This clonotype was recorded a few times. V usage is TRBV5-1 and J usage is TRBJ2-1; 13 bases map to TRBD2. Trimming took 4 bases from V and 6 from J; bases not matched to a gene: 4. This CDR3 is built from 15 residues. Per the germline V gene, CDR1 is SGHRS and CDR2 is YFSETQ. CDR3 in DNA: TGCGCCAGCAGCCTGACTAGCGGGGGGCCCAATGAGCAGTTCTTC. Protein sequence: CASSLTSGGPNEQFF.

The chain links TRBV28 to TRBJ1-2, with D hard to call. The V gene lost 8 bases and the J gene lost 2 bases, with 9 bases spanning the gap. The CDR3 has 12 amino acids. Germline V CDR1 and CDR2: MDHEN, SYDVKM. CDR3 in amino acids: CASAGSNYGYTF. Written as DNA, the CDR3 is TGTGCCAGCGCCGGGTCCAACTATGGCTACACCTTC.

This clonotype was observed a single time. The rearrangement joins TRBV20-1 to TRBJ2-3; 10 positions match TRBD2. The CDR3 is 17 amino acids. Germline CDR1 is DFQATT and CDR2 is SNEGSKA (reference sequence). V dropped 2 bases and J dropped 1; count of bases not matched to a gene: 9. For the CDR3, the DNA is TGCAGTGCTAGAATGCTAGCGGGGGCCTTTCGCACAGATACGCAGTATTTT. Protein sequence: CSARMLAGAFRTDTQYF.

This clonotype has just a few counts. The chain is built from TRBV28 and TRBJ1-5; 7 nucleotides line up with TRBD1. V shed 5 bases, J shed 5 bases, and the junction held 6 bases outside the gene matches. There are 14 residues in the CDR3. The germline V gene has CDR1 MDHEN and CDR2 SYDVKM. The CDR3 region is CASSPGDRYQPQHF. CDR3 DNA: TGTGCCAGCAGTCCAGGGGACAGATATCAGCCCCAGCATTTT.

A few counts support this clonotype. The chain has TRBV4-3 and TRBJ1-2; no clear D gene. CDR1 is LGHNA, CDR2 YSLEER, per germline. With 2 bases removed from V and 8 bases from J, the gap between germline ends came to 15 bases. The CDR3 has 14 amino acids. Here the CDR3 DNA reads TGCGCCAGCAGCCAACAATTTTCCCTAAGGGGCTACACCTTC. Its translation is CASSQQFSLRGYTF.

This clonotype was seen only once. The gene calls are TRBV19 and TRBJ1-5; the D gene is possibly TRBD1 (5 bases). CDR1 is LNHDA and CDR2 is SQIVND in the germline V gene (reference sequence). V was trimmed by 6 bases and J by 11 bases, leaving 23 bases between them. The CDR3 is 15 residues long. The CDR3 DNA sequence: TGTGCCAGTAGCTTCACCCACAGGTCAAAGAGGGCCCAGCATTTT. The encoded protein is CASSFTHRSKRAQHF.

This clonotype appeared a few times. The J gene is TRBJ2-7, the V gene TRBV10-3, with D possibly matching TRBD2 (6 bases). Trimming pared 6 bases from V and 4 bases from J, leaving 19 bases between. From germline, CDR1 is ENHRY and CDR2 SYGVKD. The CDR3 spans 15 residues. The CDR3 bases are TGTGCCATCAGCACAACGATTAGCGGATATTACGAGCAGTACTTC. Its protein product is CAISTTISGYYEQYF.

This clonotype was found many times. The V and J genes are TRBV12-3 or TRBV12-4 and TRBJ1-5; 8 bases fit TRBD1. The trim removed 3 bases at V and 7 bases at J, leaving 14 bases unmatched. CDR3 length: 17 amino acids. The CDR3 spells CASSLGAGGESLQPQHF. The CDR3, as DNA: TGTGCCAGCAGTTTGGGAGCAGGGGGCGAATCTCTACAGCCCCAGCATTTT.